This record looks at one T cell receptor (beta chain) sequence and its context. Its antigen remains unidentified. The sample is drawn from a study of T-cell memory formation after mild COVID-19. The wider study: TCR clusters were largely donor specific. Notes on the study in general: Some clones that responded turned up in pre-infection memory, which suggests that cross-reactive memory joined in. Second-wave clones reaching peak frequency on day 37 lacked confirmed SARS-CoV-2 specificity. CD4+ clones that contracted lay mainly in CM and EM; CD8+ ones lay in EMRA.

TCRdb fed the 5' RACE reads into MiXCR, producing one record per CDR3 protein. This table holds under 550,000 distinct CDR3 sequences, around a sixth found once. CDR1 is SGHTA and CDR2 is FQGNSA in the germline V gene. CDR3 length: 15 residues. V was clipped by 4 bases and J by 0 bases; unmatched bases: 4. Sequencing was done on a sample of PBMCs or a T cell subset sorted from them (not recorded which). The receptor's source is an adult woman who had mild COVID-19 (a few samples of this study predate the infection). Cell type and time point are not known. The J gene is TRBJ1-1, the V gene TRBV7-2; 8 nucleotides agree with TRBD1. The CDR3, as DNA: TGTGCCAGCAGCTGGACAGGGATGGTGAACACTGAAGCTTTCTTT. Its translation: CASSWTGMVNTEAFF.